Listed here are 11 T cell receptor beta chains from one sample, sequenced in a study of blood T cell repertoires in COVID-19. The method was immunoSEQ multiplex PCR; TCRdb's version includes in-frame clones alone and lacks a portion of them. Found here are some 74,000 clones, 75% to 85% of them singletons; the top ten hold roughly two fifths. The specimen sequenced was peripheral blood. Every receptor here comes from an elderly man with acute or convalescent COVID-19.

This clone has a single count. The CDR3 region has the DNA TGTGCCAGCAGCCAAGAGAGGAGCGGGAGGGTTTCGGACAATGAGCAGTTCTTC. This codes for CASSQERSGRVSDNEQFF. The chain couples TRBV3-1 (or the pseudogene TRBV3-2) to TRBJ2-1; 10 bases line up with TRBD2. This CDR3 contains 18 residues. CDR1 is LGHDT, CDR2 YNNKEL, per germline (reference sequence). V was pared by 0 bases and J by 5 bases, with 10 bases of the junction left unmatched.

The chain is built from TRBV2 and TRBJ2-2; 8 bases are a match to TRBD1. The length of the CDR3 is 16 residues. Losses at the gene ends were 3 bases for V and 0 bases for J; bases not matched to a gene: 3. In germline, CDR1 is SNHLY, CDR2 FYNNEI. CDR3 in DNA: TGTGCCAGCAGTGAGCAGGGGGCAACGAACACCGGGGAGCTGTTTTTT. It translates to CASSEQGATNTGELFF.

The V gene is TRBV7-3, the J gene TRBJ1-2, with 9 bases matching TRBD1. CDR1 is SGHTA and CDR2 is FQGTGA in the germline V gene. This CDR3 is built from 16 residues. Unmatched junction bases numbered 11, after V lost 5 bases and J lost 4 bases. CDR3 region: CASSPIRDRESYGYTF. The CDR3 coding sequence is TGTGCCAGCAGCCCAATCCGGGACAGGGAGAGCTATGGCTACACCTTC.

The chain is built from TRBV12-3 or TRBV12-4 and TRBJ1-5; no reliable D call. The V gene lost 2 bases and the J gene lost 6 bases, with 8 bases spanning the gap. The CDR3 totals 13 residues. CDR3 DNA sequence: TGTGCCAGCAGTTTATCGGGAGGTCAGCCCCAGCATTTT. Translating gives CASSLSGGQPQHF.

This sequence joins TRBV19 and TRBJ1-6; possibly TRBD1 for D (5 bases). Trimming stripped 5 bases from V and 6 bases from J, with 11 bases between. CDR1 LNHDA and CDR2 SQIVND come from the germline V gene (reference sequence). The CDR3 runs 14 residues. This CDR3 is CASSQRQSNSPLHF. CDR3 bases: TGTGCCAGTAGTCAGCGACAGTCTAATTCACCCCTCCACTTT.

This chain connects TRBV19 to TRBJ1-5; unclear D gene. Germline assignment: CDR1 LNHDA and CDR2 SQIVND (reference sequence). V shed 7 bases and J shed 2 bases, with 12 bases lying between them. The CDR3 has 14 amino acids. The CDR3 bases are TGTGCCAGTACCATCGCCGGGGGCAATCAGCCCCAGCATTTT. Translating it yields CASTIAGGNQPQHF.

J is TRBJ2-3 and V is TRBV11-2; D gene ambiguous. The CDR3 has 13 residues. V was trimmed by 1 base and J by 3 bases, leaving 5 bases between them. CDR1 and CDR2 (germline): SGHAT, FQNNGV. The CDR3 region has the DNA TGTGCCAGCAGCTTAGGGAGAACAGATACGCAGTATTTT. Translated, it gives CASSLGRTDTQYF.

The chain recombines TRBV27 with TRBJ1-6; 7 bases align to TRBD1. V lost 4 bases, J lost 7 bases, and 10 bases stayed unmatched. The CDR3 sequence is 16 residues long. Germline-derived CDR1 and CDR2 are MNHEY and SMNVEV (reference sequence). In DNA, the CDR3 is TGTGCCAGCAGTTCGGACAGGACCCAAGGCAATTCACCCCTCCACTTT. Translating it yields CASSSDRTQGNSPLHF.

The chain combines TRBV6-2 or TRBV6-3 with TRBJ1-2, with D maybe TRBD1 (6 bases). CDR3 length equals 14 residues. Germline CDR1 MNHEY, CDR2 SVGEGT. V shed 5 bases and J shed 4 bases, with 14 bases lying between them. CDR3 protein: CASSKPDSPYGYTF. DNA for the CDR3: TGTGCCAGCAGTAAGCCGGACAGTCCCTATGGCTACACCTTC.

The chain has TRBV3-1 (or the pseudogene TRBV3-2) and TRBJ1-1; D is unresolved. CDR1 is LGHDT and CDR2 is YNNKEL in the germline V gene (reference sequence). Deletions cut 2 bases from V and 3 bases from J, with 7 bases between. The CDR3 extends over 13 amino acids. The chain's CDR3 is CASSQQVDTEAFF. The CDR3 nucleotides read TGTGCCAGCAGCCAACAAGTAGACACTGAAGCTTTCTTT.

The chain has TRBV14 and TRBJ1-6, with TRBD1 matching over 7 bases. The CDR3 has 15 residues. The V and J ends lost 2 bases and 7 bases, in that order; junction bases with no gene match: 5. Germline CDR1 and CDR2: SGHDN and FVKESK. CDR3 residues: CASSQSRGLNSPLHF. The DNA of the CDR3 is TGTGCCAGCAGCCAAAGCAGGGGGTTAAATTCACCCCTCCACTTT.